This T cell receptor beta chain was sequenced in a study of Ad26.COV2.S vaccination and SARS-CoV-2 variants. The sample's treatment: 19 received Ad26.COV2.S at low or high dose, single or two shots; 5 received placebo; per-sample allocation not given. Samples analyzed were those drawn on day 63 after the first vaccine or placebo injection. Profiling relied on immunoSEQ multiplex PCR, and the TCRdb table lists in-frame clones only, not all of them. Found here are about 350,000 clones, 88% of them singletons; the top ten hold approximately 5.9%. This CDR3 region has 13 residues. Germline loops: CDR1 SGHVS, CDR2 FQNEAQ. V gave up 1 base and J gave up 6 bases, with 9 bases separating them.

The sequencing here drew on peripheral blood, taken in a trial of Ad26.COV2.S vaccine versus placebo. This receptor was obtained from a person aged 18-60 years who received the Ad26.COV2.S COVID-19 vaccine or a placebo. This chain connects TRBV7-8 to TRBJ2-5; D not resolved. The CDR3 here is CASSLDQAQTQYF. The CDR3 nucleotides are TGTGCCAGCAGCTTAGATCAAGCCCAGACCCAGTACTTC.